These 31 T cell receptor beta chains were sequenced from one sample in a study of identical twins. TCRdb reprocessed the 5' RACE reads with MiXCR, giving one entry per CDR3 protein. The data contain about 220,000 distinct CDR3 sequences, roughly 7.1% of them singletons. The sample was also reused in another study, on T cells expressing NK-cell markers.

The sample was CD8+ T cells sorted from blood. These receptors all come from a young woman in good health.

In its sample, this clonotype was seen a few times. CDR3 nucleotides: TGTGCCAGCAGCCCCACCGGCGGGGTCATGATCTACGAGCAGTACTTC. The encoded protein is CASSPTGGVMIYEQYF. The rearrangement joins TRBV5-6 to TRBJ2-7, with a weak D call TRBD2 (6 bases). V was cut by 4 bases and J by 3 bases, with 20 bases left in between. Germline-derived CDR1 and CDR2 are SGHDT and YYEEEE. This CDR3 is built from 16 residues. Combining the CDR3 with reference TRBV5-6 and TRBJ2-7 gives the whole variable domain DAGVTQSPTHLIKTRGQQVTLRCSPKSGHDTVSWYQQALGQGPQFIFQYYEEEERQRGNFPDRFSGHQFPNYSSELNVNALLLGDSALYLCASSPTGGVMIYEQYFGPGTRLTVT.

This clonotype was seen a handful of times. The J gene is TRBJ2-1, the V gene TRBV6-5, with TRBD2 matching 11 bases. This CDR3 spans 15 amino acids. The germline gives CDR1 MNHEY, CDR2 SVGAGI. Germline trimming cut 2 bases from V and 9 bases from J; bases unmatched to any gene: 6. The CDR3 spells CASSYTLAGGLEQFF. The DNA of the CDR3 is TGTGCCAGCAGTTACACCCTAGCGGGAGGTCTTGAGCAGTTCTTC.

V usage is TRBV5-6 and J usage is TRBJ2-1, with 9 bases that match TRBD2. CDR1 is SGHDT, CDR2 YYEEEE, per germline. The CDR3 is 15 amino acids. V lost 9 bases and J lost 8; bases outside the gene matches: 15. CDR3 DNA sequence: TGTGCCATCGGCCCCGGGCTCGCGGGGGGGCATGAGCAGTTCTTC. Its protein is CAIGPGLAGGHEQFF.

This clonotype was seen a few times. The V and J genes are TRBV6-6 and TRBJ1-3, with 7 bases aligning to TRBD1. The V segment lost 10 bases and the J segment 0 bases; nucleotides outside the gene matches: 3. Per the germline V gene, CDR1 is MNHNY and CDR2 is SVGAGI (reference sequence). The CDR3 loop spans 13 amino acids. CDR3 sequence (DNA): TGTGCCACACAGGGGTACTCTGGAAACACCATATATTTT. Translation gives CATQGYSGNTIYF.

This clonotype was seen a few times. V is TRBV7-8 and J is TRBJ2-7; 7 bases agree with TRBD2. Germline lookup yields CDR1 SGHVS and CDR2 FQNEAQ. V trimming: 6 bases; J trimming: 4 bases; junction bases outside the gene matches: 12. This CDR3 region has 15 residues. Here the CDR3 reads CASSQSGIPPYEQYF. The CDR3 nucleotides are TGTGCCAGCAGTCAAAGCGGGATACCCCCGTACGAGCAGTACTTC.

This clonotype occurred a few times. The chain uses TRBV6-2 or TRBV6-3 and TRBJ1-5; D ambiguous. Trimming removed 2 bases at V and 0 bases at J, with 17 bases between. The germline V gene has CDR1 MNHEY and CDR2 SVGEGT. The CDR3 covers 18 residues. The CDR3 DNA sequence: TGTGCCAGCAGTTACCCCCGTGCGGTAGAGTATAGCAATCAGCCCCAGCATTTT. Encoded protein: CASSYPRAVEYSNQPQHF.

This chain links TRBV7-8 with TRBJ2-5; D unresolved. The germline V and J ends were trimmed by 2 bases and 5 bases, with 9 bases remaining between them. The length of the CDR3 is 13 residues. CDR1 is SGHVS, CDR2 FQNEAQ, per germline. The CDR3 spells CASSLRRIETQYF. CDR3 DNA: TGTGCCAGCAGCTTAAGACGTATCGAGACCCAGTACTTC.

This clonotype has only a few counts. The CDR3 DNA is TGTGCCAGCAGTTACTCGAAGCTAGGGGATGAAAAACTGTTTTTT. Translated: CASSYSKLGDEKLFF. The chain links TRBV6-5 to TRBJ1-4, with D maybe TRBD1 (5 bases). The CDR3 runs 15 residues. Between the trimmed V and J ends, which lost 0 bases and 6 bases, there was a span of 11 bases. Germline lookup yields CDR1 MNHEY and CDR2 SVGAGI.

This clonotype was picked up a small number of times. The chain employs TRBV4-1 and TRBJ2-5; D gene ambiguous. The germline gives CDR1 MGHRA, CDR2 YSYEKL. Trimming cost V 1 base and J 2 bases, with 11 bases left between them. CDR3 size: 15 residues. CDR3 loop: CASSQVQGPQETQYF. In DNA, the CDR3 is TGCGCCAGCAGCCAAGTGCAAGGACCGCAAGAGACCCAGTACTTC.

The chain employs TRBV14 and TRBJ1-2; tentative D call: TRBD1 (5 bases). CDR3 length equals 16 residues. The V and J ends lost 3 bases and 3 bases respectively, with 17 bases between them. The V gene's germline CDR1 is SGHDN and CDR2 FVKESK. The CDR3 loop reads CASSQGVGYQDYGYTF. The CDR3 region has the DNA TGTGCCAGCAGCCAGGGGGTAGGGTATCAGGACTATGGCTACACCTTC.

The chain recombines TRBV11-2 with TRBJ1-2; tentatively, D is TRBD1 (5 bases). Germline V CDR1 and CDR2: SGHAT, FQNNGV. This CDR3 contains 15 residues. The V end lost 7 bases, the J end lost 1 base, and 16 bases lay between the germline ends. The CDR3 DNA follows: TGTGCCAGCACCACCTTAGACAGCGATAACTATGGCTACACCTTC. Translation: CASTTLDSDNYGYTF.

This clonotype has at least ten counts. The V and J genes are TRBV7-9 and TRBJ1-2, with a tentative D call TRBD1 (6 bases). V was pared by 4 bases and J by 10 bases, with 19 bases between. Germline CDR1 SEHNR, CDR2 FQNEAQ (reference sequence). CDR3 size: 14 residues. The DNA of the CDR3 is TGTGCCAGCAGCTCAGAACTCGACAGGTCATCCTACACCTTC. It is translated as CASSSELDRSSYTF.

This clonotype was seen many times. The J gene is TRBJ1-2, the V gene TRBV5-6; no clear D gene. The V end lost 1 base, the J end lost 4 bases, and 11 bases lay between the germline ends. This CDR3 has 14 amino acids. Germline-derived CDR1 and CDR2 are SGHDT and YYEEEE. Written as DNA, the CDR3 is TGTGCCAGCAGCTTGTTCGTTGGGAGCTATGGCTACACCTTC. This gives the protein CASSLFVGSYGYTF.

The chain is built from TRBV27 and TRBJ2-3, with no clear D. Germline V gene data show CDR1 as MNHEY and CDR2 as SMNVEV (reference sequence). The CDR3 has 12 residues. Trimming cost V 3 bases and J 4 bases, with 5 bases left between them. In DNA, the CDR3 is TGTGCCAGCAGTTTTAACCCAGATACGCAGTATTTT. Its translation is CASSFNPDTQYF.

This chain's CDR3 is CASSPREPGTTPFYEQYF. The CDR3 nucleotides read TGTGCCAGCTCACCCAGGGAACCCGGGACCACACCTTTCTACGAGCAGTACTTC. The gene calls are TRBV18 and TRBJ2-7, with D perhaps matching TRBD1 or TRBD2 (5 bases each). V shed 3 bases and J shed 3 bases, with 24 bases lying between them. The germline CDR1 and CDR2 sequences are KGHSH and LQKENI. CDR3 length: 18 residues.

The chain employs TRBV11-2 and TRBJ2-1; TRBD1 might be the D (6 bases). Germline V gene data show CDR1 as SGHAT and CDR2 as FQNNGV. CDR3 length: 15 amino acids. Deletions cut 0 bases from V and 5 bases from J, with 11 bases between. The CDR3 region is CASSLESRGNNEQFF. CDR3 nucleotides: TGTGCCAGCAGCTTAGAATCCAGGGGTAACAATGAGCAGTTCTTC. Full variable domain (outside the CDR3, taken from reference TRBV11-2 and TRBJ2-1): EAGVAQSPRYKIIEKRQSVAFWCNPISGHATLYWYQQILGQGPKLLIQFQNNGVVDDSQLPKDRFSAERLKGVDSTLKIQPAKLEDSAVYLCASSLESRGNNEQFFGPGTRLTVL.

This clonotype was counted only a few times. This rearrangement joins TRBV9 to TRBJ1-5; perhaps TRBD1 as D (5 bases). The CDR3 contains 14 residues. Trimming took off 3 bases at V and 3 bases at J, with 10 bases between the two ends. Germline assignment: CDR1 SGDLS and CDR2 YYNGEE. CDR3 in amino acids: CASSDGTYNQPQHF. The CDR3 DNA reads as TGTGCCAGCAGCGATGGGACGTACAATCAGCCCCAGCATTTT.

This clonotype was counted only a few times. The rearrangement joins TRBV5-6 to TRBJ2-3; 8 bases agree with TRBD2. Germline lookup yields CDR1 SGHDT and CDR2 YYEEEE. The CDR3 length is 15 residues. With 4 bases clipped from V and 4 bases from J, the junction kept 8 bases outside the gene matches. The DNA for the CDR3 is TGTGCCAGCAGCGGACCGGGGGGGCCTGCAGATACGCAGTATTTT. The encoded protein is CASSGPGGPADTQYF.

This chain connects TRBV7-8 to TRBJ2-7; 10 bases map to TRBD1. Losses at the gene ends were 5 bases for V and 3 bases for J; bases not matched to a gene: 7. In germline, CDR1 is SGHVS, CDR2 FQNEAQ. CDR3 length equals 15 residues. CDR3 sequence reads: CASSPPGQGYYEQYF. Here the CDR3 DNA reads TGTGCCAGCAGCCCCCCGGGACAGGGGTACTACGAGCAGTACTTC.

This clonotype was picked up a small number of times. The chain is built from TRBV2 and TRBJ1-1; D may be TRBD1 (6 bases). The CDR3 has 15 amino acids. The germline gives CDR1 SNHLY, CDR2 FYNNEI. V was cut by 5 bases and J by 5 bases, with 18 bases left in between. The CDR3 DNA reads TGTGCCAGCAGTCCCGGGACACGGATAGATACTGAAGCTTTCTTT. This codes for CASSPGTRIDTEAFF.

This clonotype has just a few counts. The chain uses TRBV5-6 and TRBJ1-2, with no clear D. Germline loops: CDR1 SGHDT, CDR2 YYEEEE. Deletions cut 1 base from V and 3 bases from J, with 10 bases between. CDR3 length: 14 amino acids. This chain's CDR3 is CASSLLAAHYGYTF. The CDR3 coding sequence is TGTGCCAGCAGCTTGTTAGCAGCCCACTATGGCTACACCTTC.

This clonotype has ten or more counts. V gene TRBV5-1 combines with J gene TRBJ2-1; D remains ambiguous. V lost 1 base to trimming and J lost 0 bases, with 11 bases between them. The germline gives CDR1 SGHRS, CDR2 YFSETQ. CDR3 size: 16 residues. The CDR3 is CASSLYGSSSYNEQFF. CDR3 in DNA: TGCGCCAGCAGCTTGTACGGGTCCAGCTCCTACAATGAGCAGTTCTTC.

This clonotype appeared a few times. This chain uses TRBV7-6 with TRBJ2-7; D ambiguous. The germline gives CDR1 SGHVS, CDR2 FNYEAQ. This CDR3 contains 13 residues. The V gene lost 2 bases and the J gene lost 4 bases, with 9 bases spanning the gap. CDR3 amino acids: CASSLRQDYEQYF. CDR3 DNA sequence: TGTGCCAGCAGCTTACGCCAGGATTACGAGCAGTACTTC.

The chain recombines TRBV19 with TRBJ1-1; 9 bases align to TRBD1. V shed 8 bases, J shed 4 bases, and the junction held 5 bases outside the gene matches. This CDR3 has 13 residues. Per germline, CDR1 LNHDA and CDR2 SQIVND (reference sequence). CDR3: CASWTGEPTEAFF. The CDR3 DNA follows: TGTGCCAGTTGGACAGGGGAGCCCACTGAAGCTTTCTTT.

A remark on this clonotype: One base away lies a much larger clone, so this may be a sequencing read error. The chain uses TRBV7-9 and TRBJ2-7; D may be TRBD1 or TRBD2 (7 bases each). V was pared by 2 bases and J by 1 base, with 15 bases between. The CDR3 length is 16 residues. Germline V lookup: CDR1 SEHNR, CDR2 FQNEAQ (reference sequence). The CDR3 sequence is CASSLSGGGQSYEQYF. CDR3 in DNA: TGTGCCAGCAGCTTAAGTGGGGGGGGACAGTCCTACGAGCAGTACTTC.

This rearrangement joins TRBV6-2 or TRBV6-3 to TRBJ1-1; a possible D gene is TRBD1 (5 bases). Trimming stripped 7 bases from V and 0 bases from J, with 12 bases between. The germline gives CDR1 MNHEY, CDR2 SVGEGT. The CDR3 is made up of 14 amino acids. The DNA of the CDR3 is TGTGCCAGCATTCCGACAGTTCTGAACACTGAAGCTTTCTTT. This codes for CASIPTVLNTEAFF.

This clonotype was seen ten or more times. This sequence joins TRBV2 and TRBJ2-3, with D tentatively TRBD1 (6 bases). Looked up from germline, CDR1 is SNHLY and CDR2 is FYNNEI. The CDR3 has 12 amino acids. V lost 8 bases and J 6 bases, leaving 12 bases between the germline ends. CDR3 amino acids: CASPLRGDTQYF. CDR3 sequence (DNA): TGTGCCAGCCCTCTCAGGGGTGATACGCAGTATTTT.

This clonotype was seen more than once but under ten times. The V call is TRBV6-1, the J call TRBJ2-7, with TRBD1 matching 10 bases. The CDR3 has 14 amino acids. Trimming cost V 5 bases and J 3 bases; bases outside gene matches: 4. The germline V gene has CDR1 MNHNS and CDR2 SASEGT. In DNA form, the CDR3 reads TGTGCCAGCAGTATGGACAGGGGGAACTACGAGCAGTACTTC. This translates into CASSMDRGNYEQYF.

The CDR3 protein is CASPPTGISGAFF. In DNA form, the CDR3 reads TGTGCCAGCCCACCGACAGGGATAAGTGGAGCTTTCTTT. The chain carries TRBV2 and TRBJ1-1; TRBD1 matches at 7 bases. From germline, CDR1 is SNHLY and CDR2 FYNNEI. J was trimmed by 10 bases and V by 8 bases; bases with no gene match: 13. The CDR3 length is 13 residues.

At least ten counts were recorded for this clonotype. DNA of the CDR3: TGTGCCAGCAGTTTAATGGGTAGCTCCTACGAGCAGTACTTC. It yields the protein CASSLMGSSYEQYF. The chain couples TRBV12-3 or TRBV12-4 to TRBJ2-7; D gene ambiguous. The CDR3 length is 14 residues. V lost 2 bases to trimming and J lost 0 bases, with 8 bases between them.

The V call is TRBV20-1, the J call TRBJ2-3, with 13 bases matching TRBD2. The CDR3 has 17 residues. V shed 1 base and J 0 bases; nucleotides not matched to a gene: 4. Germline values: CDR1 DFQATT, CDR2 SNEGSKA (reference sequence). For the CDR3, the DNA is TGCAGTGCTAGAGGGACTAGCGGGGGATTTAGCACAGATACGCAGTATTTT. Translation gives CSARGTSGGFSTDTQYF.